This T cell receptor (beta chain) came from a study of T cell clones after liver transplantation. Background on the study: Post-transplant blood was tracked for graft-donor-reactive T cell clones identified in a pre-transplant mixed lymphocyte reaction. Three of the eight recipients were HCV-positive; the rest had non-autoimmune, non-viral transplant indications. As an antigen-independent comparator, third-party-reactive TCRbeta sequences came from pre-transplant mixed lymphocyte reactions.

Germline V gene data show CDR1 as MNHEY and CDR2 as SMNVEV (reference sequence). Trimming took 3 bases from V and 6 from J; bases not matched to a gene: 5. This CDR3 region has 14 residues. TCRdb's table, derived via immunoSEQ multiplex PCR, lists solely in-frame clones and lacks some. The table lists around 18,000 clones, roughly nine tenths of them singletons, with over 10% in the top ten. This chain joins TRBV27 and TRBJ2-1, with 7 bases fitting TRBD2. The TCR sequence derives from a human patient who received a liver transplant. Some of these T cells may belong to the graft donor. Sequenced here: CD8+ T cells from blood, sampled approximately 45 months after liver transplant. The CDR3 reads CASSLALAFNEQFF. The CDR3 region has the DNA TGTGCCAGCAGTTTGGCACTAGCGTTCAATGAGCAGTTCTTC.